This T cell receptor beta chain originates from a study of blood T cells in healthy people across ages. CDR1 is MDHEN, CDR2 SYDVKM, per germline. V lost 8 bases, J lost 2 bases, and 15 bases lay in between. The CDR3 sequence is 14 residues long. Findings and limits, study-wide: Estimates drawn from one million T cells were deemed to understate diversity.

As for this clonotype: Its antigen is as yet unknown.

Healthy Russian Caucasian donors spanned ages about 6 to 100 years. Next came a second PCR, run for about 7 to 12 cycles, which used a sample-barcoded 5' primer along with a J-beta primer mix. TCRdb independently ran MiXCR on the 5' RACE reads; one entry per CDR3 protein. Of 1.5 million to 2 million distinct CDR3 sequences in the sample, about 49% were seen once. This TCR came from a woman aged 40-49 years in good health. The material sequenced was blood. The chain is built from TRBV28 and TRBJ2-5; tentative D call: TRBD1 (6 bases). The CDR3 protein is CASLQAGQQETQYF. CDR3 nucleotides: TGTGCCAGCCTGCAAGCCGGACAGCAAGAGACCCAGTACTTC.